These T cell receptor beta chains were read from a single sample in a study of blood T cells in healthy people across ages. TCRdb processed the 5' RACE reads anew with MiXCR; each CDR3 protein has one entry. The sample lists 450,000 to 700,000 distinct CDR3 sequences; 25% to 30% were seen once. The material sequenced was blood. Every receptor here comes from a woman in her 70s in good health. The CDR3 runs from the conserved cysteine through the conserved F or W. A D gene is named only where the DNA matches it firmly. A row's size may be missing; if present it is once, few, many or a size class.

TRBJ2-2,TRBV5-1,.,TRBD1,TGCGCCAGCAGCTCAAACGGACAGGGTAACACCGGGGAGCTGTTTTTT,CASSSNGQGNTGELFF
TRBJ1-2,TRBV12-3/TRBV12-4,few,.,TGTGCCAGCAGCCCTAGACAAGGGCTTTACTATGGCTACACCTTC,CASSPRQGLYYGYTF
TRBJ1-3,TRBV4-3,.,.,TGCGCCAGCAGCCAGGACAGTTTCTCTGGAAACACCATATATTTT,CASSQDSFSGNTIYF
TRBJ2-7,TRBV20-1,.,TRBD1,TGCAGTGCTAGAGATCGTGAGGGGGCGAACGAGCAGTACTTC,CSARDREGANEQYF
TRBJ1-2,TRBV5-1,.,TRBD1,TGCGCCAGCAGCTTCCTCGGGACAGGGGAGGGCTACACCTTC,CASSFLGTGEGYTF
TRBJ2-7,TRBV3-1,few,TRBD1,TGTGCCAGCAGCCAAGTACAGGGGCCCAGCTCCTACGAGCAGTACTTC,CASSQVQGPSSYEQYF
TRBJ2-7,TRBV9,few,TRBD1,TGTGCCAGCAGCAAACAGGGGGCTCAGTACGAGCAGTACTTC,CASSKQGAQYEQYF
TRBJ2-3,TRBV6-6,.,.,TGTGCCAGCAGTTCAAAGACAGGTCGCACAGATACGCAGTATTTT,CASSSKTGRTDTQYF
TRBJ2-7,TRBV29-1,few,TRBD1,TGCAGCGTTAGACAGGGGGGACAGGAGCAGTACTTC,CSVRQGGQEQYF
TRBJ2-2,TRBV28,.,TRBD1,TGTGCCAGCATCGACAGGGGTTTCCGGGAGCTGTTTTTT,CASIDRGFRELFF
TRBJ2-2,TRBV7-2,.,.,TGTGCCAGCAGCTTATTTTGGGGGGCCGGGGAGCTGTTTTTT,CASSLFWGAGELFF
TRBJ1-2,TRBV20-1,.,TRBD1,TGCAGTGCTAGAGTTTCAGGGGGGGCGGGGTATGGCTACACCTTC,CSARVSGGAGYGYTF
TRBJ1-2,TRBV12-3/TRBV12-4,few,TRBD1,TGTGCCAGCAGGCCGGACAGGATTAACTATGGCTACACCTTC,CASRPDRINYGYTF
TRBJ1-5,TRBV12-3/TRBV12-4,.,.,TGTGCCAGCAGTTTAGAGGGCAGGGGAAGGCAGCCCCAGCATTTT,CASSLEGRGRQPQHF
TRBJ2-1,TRBV9,.,.,TGTGCCAGCAGCCCCCGGGCAGACAACCGTTACAATGAGCAGTTCTTC,CASSPRADNRYNEQFF
TRBJ2-7,TRBV7-9,.,TRBD1,TGTGCCAGCAGCCGAGGGACAGGACAAACCTACGAGCAGTACTTC,CASSRGTGQTYEQYF
TRBJ2-3,TRBV7-7,.,.,TGTGCTAGCAGCTTAGGCCCAGCTGGCACAGATACGCAGTATTTT,CASSLGPAGTDTQYF
TRBJ1-5,TRBV6-1,few,.,TGTGCCAGCAGTGAAGAACGACTAGGTCAACCCCAGCATTTT,CASSEERLGQPQHF
TRBJ2-1,TRBV4-3,.,TRBD2,TGCGCCAGCAGCCAAGATTTGGCGGGGGGGCCAGTCAATGAGCAGTTCTTC,CASSQDLAGGPVNEQFF
TRBJ2-2,TRBV7-2,.,TRBD2,TGTGCCAGCAGCCTAAGCGGGGCGGGCACCGGGGAGCTGTTTTTT,CASSLSGAGTGELFF
TRBJ2-1,TRBV7-2,few,.,TGTGCCAGCAGCCCCCCCGACTGGGCAGGAGATGAGCAGTTCTTC,CASSPPDWAGDEQFF
TRBJ2-1,TRBV29-1,many,.,TGCAGCGTTGGGTACCGTGATCTTAGGGGGTCCTACAATGAGCAGTTCTTC,CSVGYRDLRGSYNEQFF
TRBJ2-1,TRBV24-1,few,TRBD1,TGTGCCACCAGTGACCCGGACAGGGTTGAGCAGTTCTTC,CATSDPDRVEQFF
TRBJ2-6,TRBV5-1,.,.,TGCGCCAGCAGCCCCCTAGAAGGGGCCAGCTCTGGGGCCAACGTCCTGACTTTC,CASSPLEGASSGANVLTF
TRBJ2-1,TRBV10-3,few,TRBD1,TGTGCCATCGGACTACAGGGGGATGAGCAGTTCTTC,CAIGLQGDEQFF
TRBJ2-5,TRBV6-6,.,.,TGTGCCAGCACCCCAGGTCTCGGGGAGACCCAGTACTTC,CASTPGLGETQYF
TRBJ2-7,TRBV19,few,TRBD2,TGTGCCAGTAGTATCCAGAACGGGGGGGCATACGAGCAGTACTTC,CASSIQNGGAYEQYF
TRBJ1-1,TRBV7-8,.,TRBD1,TGTGCCAGCAGCTACCGGACAGGGGGGGTGAACACTGAAGCTTTCTTT,CASSYRTGGVNTEAFF
TRBJ1-1,TRBV9,.,.,TGTGCCAGCAGCCCTAGCGAGTGGGCCAGCACTGAAGCTTTCTTT,CASSPSEWASTEAFF
TRBJ2-7,TRBV6-2/TRBV6-3,few,.,TGTGCCAGCCGCGAGACAGTAATAAACGAGCAGCACTTC,CASRETVINEQHF
TRBJ2-7,TRBV29-1,.,TRBD1,TGCAGCGTCAGGGGGCCCCCCTCCTACGAGCAGTACTTC,CSVRGPPSYEQYF
TRBJ2-2,TRBV14,.,TRBD1,TGTGCCAGCAGCCAGGCCGGGACAGGGGCCTCCGGGGAGCTGTTTTTT,CASSQAGTGASGELFF
TRBJ1-4,TRBV9,few,TRBD1,TGTGCCAGCAGCTCCGGAACAGGGGGCTTCGGTGAAAAACTGTTTTTT,CASSSGTGGFGEKLFF
TRBJ1-2,TRBV7-2,few,.,TGTGCCAGCAGCCACGGACAGTCCTATGGCTACACCTTC,CASSHGQSYGYTF
TRBJ2-1,TRBV6-6,.,.,TGTGCCAGCAGCACCCCGGGATTGTCCTACAATGAGCAGTTCTTC,CASSTPGLSYNEQFF
TRBJ1-2,TRBV20-1,few,.,TGCAGTGCCCCTATACAGGGTATTAATGGCTACACCTTC,CSAPIQGINGYTF
TRBJ2-1,TRBV7-7,.,TRBD2,TGTGCCAGCAGCTTATCTAGCGGGGGCAGCAACAGTGAGCAGTTCTTC,CASSLSSGGSNSEQFF
TRBJ2-3,TRBV20-1,.,.,TGCAGTGCTAGAGGTCCTAGAGGTCCTTCAGATACGCAGTATTTT,CSARGPRGPSDTQYF
TRBJ1-4,TRBV20-1,few,.,TGCAGTGCTAGACTTTCATTACGGGCTAATGAAAAACTGTTTTTT,CSARLSLRANEKLFF
TRBJ1-5,TRBV12-3/TRBV12-4,few,.,TGTGCCAGCTACCGAACGCGGCCTACAGGGAATGCTCGGGGTCAGCCCCAGCATTTT,CASYRTRPTGNARGQPQHF
TRBJ2-2,TRBV20-1,.,.,TGCAGTGCTAGTCAGAGGGCCGGGGAGCTGTTTTTT,CSASQRAGELFF
TRBJ1-1,TRBV7-9,few,.,TGTGCCAGCAGCCCGCCGGGGCGCCCCCGGGGTGAAGCTTTCTTT,CASSPPGRPRGEAFF
TRBJ1-1,TRBV30,.,.,TGTGCCTGGAGTGGGATACAGGGCCTTGAAGCTTTCTTT,CAWSGIQGLEAFF
TRBJ1-4,TRBV4-3,few,.,TGCGCCAGCAGCCAAGATTTGGGGCAGGTCGAAAAACTGTTTTTT,CASSQDLGQVEKLFF
TRBJ1-6,TRBV7-2,few,.,TGTGCCAGCAGCTTAGCGCAAAGGAATTCACCCCTCCACTTT,CASSLAQRNSPLHF
TRBJ2-7,TRBV2,many,TRBD1,TGTGCCAGCACATCGGGACAGTACGAGCAGTACTTC,CASTSGQYEQYF
TRBJ2-3,TRBV6-2/TRBV6-3,.,.,TGTGCCAGCAGTGCGTCATACGGTACGCAGTATTTT,CASSASYGTQYF
TRBJ2-5,TRBV7-2,few,.,TGTGCCAGCAGCTTAGTCTGGGGCGCGCAAGAGACCCAGTACTTC,CASSLVWGAQETQYF
TRBJ1-6,TRBV4-3,many,.,TGCGCCAGCAGCCAAGATAAAGGGGACTATAATTCACCCCTCCACTTT,CASSQDKGDYNSPLHF
TRBJ2-1,TRBV10-3,.,TRBD2,TGTGCCATCAGCCCGTGGGAAACTAGCGGGGGCAATGAGCAGTTCTTC,CAISPWETSGGNEQFF
TRBJ2-3,TRBV5-1,few,.,TGCGCCAGCAGCCCGACGGCGGGTAGCGCAGATACGCAGTATTTT,CASSPTAGSADTQYF
TRBJ2-7,TRBV6-5,.,.,TGTGCCAGCAGTCTCGTGACAGATTACTACGAGCAGTACTTC,CASSLVTDYYEQYF
TRBJ1-4,TRBV9,.,.,TGTGCCAGCAGCCCGAGATCCGAAGGGTATAATGAAAAACTGTTTTTT,CASSPRSEGYNEKLFF
TRBJ2-5,TRBV6-1,.,TRBD2,TGTGCCAGCAGTCGCACCCTCTCACCCCTAAGCGGGGCCCCTGAGACCCAGTACTTC,CASSRTLSPLSGAPETQYF
TRBJ2-7,TRBV29-1,few,.,TGCAGCGTCGAAGGGGCCAGAAGATACGAGCAGTACTTC,CSVEGARRYEQYF